This T cell receptor (beta chain) appears in the sequencing data of a study of shared clonotypes between healthy human individuals. This clone was seen once. Its antigen is still unknown. Only CD45RO-negative cells positively selected for CCR7 counted as naive CD8 cells, so terminally differentiated effector memory CD45RA+ cells were excluded. Germline loops: CDR1 MDHEN, CDR2 SYDVKM. Trimming cost V 2 bases and J 6 bases; bases outside gene matches: 3. The CDR3 extends over 14 amino acids. Libraries were prepared by immunoSEQ multiplex PCR; TCRdb keeps only in-frame clonotypes and omits some of them. The data contain roughly 2,000,000 clones, 85% to 95% of them seen just once; the ten biggest clones take up roughly 1.2%. Study-wide results and limits: Investigators collected only blood, and repertoires in tissues likely differ. Generally, estimated richness proved larger in naive subsets than it did in memory subsets.

The TCR sequence derives from a man younger than 35 in good health. The sequenced sample was naive CD8+ T cells sorted from blood. V usage is TRBV28 and J usage is TRBJ2-3; 9 bases fit TRBD2. The CDR3 DNA follows: TGTGCCAGCAGTTTAGCGGGGGGGCCGGATACGCAGTATTTT. Protein: CASSLAGGPDTQYF.